These 5 T cell receptor beta chains were all obtained from the same sample, sequenced in a study of preoperative IRX-2 immunotherapy in early breast cancer. Treatment specified: preoperative locoregional IRX-2 cytokine immunotherapy. Method: immunoSEQ multiplex PCR; TCRdb's copy keeps in-frame clones and lacks some. The sample includes around 34,000 clones, about 96% seen only once; the top ten take roughly 6.7%. Sampling was done from a patient treated with IRX-2 immunotherapy. These receptor sequences come from a human donor with breast cancer.

The chain links TRBV10-3 to TRBJ1-5, with TRBD1 identical over 7 bases. CDR1 ENHRY and CDR2 SYGVKD come from the germline V gene. The CDR3 has 14 amino acids. The ends lost 2 bases at V and 2 bases at J; junction bases unmatched: 0. As DNA, the CDR3 is TGTGCCATCAGTGAGGGACAGGGCAATCAGCCCCAGCATTTT. Protein: CAISEGQGNQPQHF.

V gene TRBV18 combines with J gene TRBJ2-3; D is possibly TRBD1 (6 bases). CDR1 is KGHSH and CDR2 is LQKENI in the germline V gene. Trimming cost V 4 bases and J 5 bases, with 13 bases left between them. The CDR3 consists of 14 residues. The CDR3 DNA reads TGTGCCAGCTCACTAAACAGGGAAAGAGATACGCAGTATTTT. It translates to CASSLNRERDTQYF.

In DNA form, the CDR3 reads TGCAGCGTTGAGGCCCCCCAGGGGCGGGTTAACTATGGCTACACCTTC. Encoded protein: CSVEAPQGRVNYGYTF. This sequence joins TRBV29-1 and TRBJ1-2; D possibly corresponds to TRBD1 (6 bases). V was shortened by 3 bases and J by 1 base, with 18 bases between the two germline ends. CDR1 and CDR2 from the germline V gene are SQVTM and ANQGSEA. This CDR3 is built from 16 residues.

The CDR3 bases are TGCGCCAGCAGCCTAAGACTTTGGGATACGCAGTATTTT. Its translation is CASSLRLWDTQYF. The chain combines TRBV5-1 with TRBJ2-3; D remains unclear. Trimming removed 4 bases at V and 6 bases at J, with 12 bases between. Looked up from germline, CDR1 is SGHRS and CDR2 is YFSETQ. The CDR3 consists of 13 residues.

This chain joins TRBV9 and TRBJ2-1; D is perhaps TRBD1 (6 bases). Trimming cost V 3 bases and J 4 bases, with 14 bases left between them. Germline assignment: CDR1 SGDLS and CDR2 YYNGEE. The CDR3 has 15 amino acids. This chain's CDR3 is CASSAWDTIYNEQFF. CDR3 bases: TGTGCCAGCAGCGCATGGGACACCATTTACAATGAGCAGTTCTTC. Combining the CDR3 with reference TRBV9 and TRBJ2-1 gives the whole variable domain DSGVTQTPKHLITATGQRVTLRCSPRSGDLSVYWYQQSLDQGLQFLIQYYNGEERAKGNILERFSAQQFPDLHSELNLSSLELGDSALYFCASSAWDTIYNEQFFGPGTRLTVL.